These 27 T cell receptor beta chains share one sample of origin, sequenced in a study of T cell responses to AZD1222 COVID-19 vaccine. Generated by immunoSEQ multiplex PCR, the TCRdb table keeps only in-frame clones and is missing some. The sample yields some 120,000 clones, 88% seen once. Specimen: peripheral blood, collected on day 0 of AZD1222 vaccination. The receptors originated from an adult in good health.

This clone has only a few counts. CDR3 region: CASSDTLNQPQHF. The CDR3 nucleotides read TGTGCCAGCAGTGACACCCTCAATCAGCCCCAGCATTTT. The chain has TRBV19 and TRBJ1-5; D unresolved. The ends were cut back, 9 bases at V and 3 bases at J, with 12 bases in the middle. CDR1 is LNHDA, CDR2 SQIVND, per germline (reference sequence). The CDR3 extends over 13 amino acids.

V and J are TRBV24-1 and TRBJ2-5, with TRBD1 matching 12 bases. V shed 6 bases, J shed 5 bases, and the junction held 6 bases outside the gene matches. This CDR3 is 15 amino acids long. CDR1 and CDR2 (germline): KGHDR, SFDVKD. The CDR3 reads CATSPGTGGAETQYF. The CDR3, as DNA: TGTGCCACCAGTCCAGGGACAGGGGGCGCGGAGACCCAGTACTTC.

CDR3 in amino acids: CASSLARSTDTQYF. CDR3 sequence (DNA): TGCGCCAGCAGCTTGGCCCGGAGCACAGATACGCAGTATTTT. The chain couples TRBV5-1 to TRBJ2-3; D unresolved. Germline V gene data show CDR1 as SGHRS and CDR2 as YFSETQ. Trimming removed 0 bases from V and 0 bases from J, with 5 bases in between. CDR3 length: 14 amino acids.

V usage is TRBV18 and J usage is TRBJ2-1, with D possibly matching TRBD1 (5 bases). Germline CDR1 and CDR2: KGHSH and LQKENI. This CDR3 has 14 amino acids. Trimming cost V 6 bases and J 3 bases, with 12 bases left between them. CDR3 sequence reads: CASSPGQGYNEQFF. The CDR3 DNA reads TGTGCCAGCTCGCCCGGTCAGGGCTACAATGAGCAGTTCTTC.

This chain links TRBV7-7 with TRBJ2-5; the D gene could be TRBD1 or TRBD2 (5 bases each). Looked up from germline, CDR1 is SSHAT and CDR2 is FNYEAQ (reference sequence). Trimming pared 4 bases from V and 5 bases from J, leaving 14 bases between. This CDR3 is 14 amino acids long. CDR3 loop: CASSSTGWGETQYF. The CDR3 nucleotides read TGTGCCAGCAGCTCCACGGGGTGGGGGGAGACCCAGTACTTC. The full variable domain, with the rest looked up from reference TRBV7-7 and TRBJ2-5, is GAGVSQSPRYKVTKRGQDVTLRCDPISSHATLYWYQQALGQGPEFLTYFNYEAQPDKSGLPSDRFSAERPEGSISTLTIQRTEQRDSAMYRCASSSTGWGETQYFGPGTRLLVL.

This clone was picked up one time. The chain joins TRBV7-8 to TRBJ1-2; 8 nucleotides align to TRBD1. The germline V gene has CDR1 SGHVS and CDR2 FQNEAQ. CDR3 length: 14 amino acids. The ends lost 5 bases at V and 7 bases at J; junction bases unmatched: 9. The CDR3 loop reads CASSPTTGESGYTF. The CDR3 DNA is TGTGCCAGCAGCCCGACGACAGGGGAATCTGGCTACACCTTC.

J is TRBJ1-3 and V is TRBV10-2; D is unresolved. The V and J ends lost 7 bases and 0 bases respectively, with 7 bases between them. Germline assignment: CDR1 WSHSY and CDR2 SAAADI. The CDR3 has 13 residues. CDR3 nucleotide sequence: TGCGCCAGCACGTTGGGCTCTGGAAACACCATATATTTT. This encodes CASTLGSGNTIYF.

The chain combines TRBV5-1 with TRBJ2-5; tentatively, D is TRBD1 or TRBD2 (7 bases each). The CDR3 has 13 residues. The germline V gene encodes CDR1 SGHRS and CDR2 YFSETQ. V lost 4 bases to trimming and J lost 2 bases, with 9 bases between them. The CDR3 spells CASSQGGQETQYF. In DNA form, the CDR3 reads TGCGCCAGCAGCCAGGGGGGGCAAGAGACCCAGTACTTC.

This sequence joins TRBV25-1 and TRBJ2-3; 7 bases fit TRBD2. Germline lookup yields CDR1 MGHDK and CDR2 SYGVNS. The CDR3 sequence is 15 residues long. J was trimmed by 1 base and V by 3 bases; bases with no gene match: 4. CDR3 DNA sequence: TGTGCCAGCAGTGACCCCCGGGAGGGCACAGATACGCAGTATTTT. Translating it yields CASSDPREGTDTQYF.

This clone was seen once. This chain connects TRBV5-1 to TRBJ2-7; D is undetermined. Germline values: CDR1 SGHRS, CDR2 YFSETQ. V gave up 2 bases and J gave up 5 bases, with 17 bases separating them. The CDR3 runs to 15 residues. CDR3 residues: CASSLRLSSQDEQYF. CDR3 coding DNA: TGCGCCAGCAGCTTACGTCTCAGTAGTCAGGACGAGCAGTACTTC. The full variable domain, rest sourced from reference TRBV5-1 and TRBJ2-7, is KAGVTQTPRYLIKTRGQQVTLSCSPISGHRSVSWYQQTPGQGLQFLFEYFSETQRNKGNFPGRFSGRQFSNSRSEMNVSTLELGDSALYLCASSLRLSSQDEQYFGPGTRLTVT.

This clone has just one count. This chain connects TRBV4-3 to TRBJ2-7; 7 positions agree with TRBD1. This CDR3 contains 14 residues. V dropped 7 bases and J dropped 3; count of bases not matched to a gene: 9. The V gene's germline CDR1 is LGHNA and CDR2 YSLEER. The CDR3 region has the DNA TGCGCCAGCAAAATAACTCAGGGGGACTACGAGCAGTACTTC. This sequence encodes CASKITQGDYEQYF.

The CDR3, as DNA: TGTGCCTGGAGTCCTGGCACTAATGAAAAACTGTTTTTT. This gives the protein CAWSPGTNEKLFF. The J gene is TRBJ1-4, the V gene TRBV30; unclear D gene. Germline V gives CDR1 GTSNPN, CDR2 SVGIG (reference sequence). The CDR3 has 13 residues. V gave up 2 bases and J gave up 2 bases, with 6 bases separating them.

The rearrangement uses TRBV11-2 and TRBJ2-1, with no clear D. The CDR3 extends over 13 amino acids. Germline V gene sequence: CDR1 SGHAT, CDR2 FQNNGV. V lost 5 bases and J lost 6, with 11 bases in between. In nucleotides, the CDR3 is TGTGCCAGCAGCCTATTAGCTACCAATGAGCAGTTCTTC. Protein: CASSLLATNEQFF. Drawing the rest from reference TRBV11-2 and TRBJ2-1, the complete variable domain is EAGVAQSPRYKIIEKRQSVAFWCNPISGHATLYWYQQILGQGPKLLIQFQNNGVVDDSQLPKDRFSAERLKGVDSTLKIQPAKLEDSAVYLCASSLLATNEQFFGPGTRLTVL.

The chain links TRBV12-5 to TRBJ2-1, with a possible D match to TRBD1 (6 bases). Germline V gene sequence: CDR1 LGHNT, CDR2 FRNRAP. The CDR3 consists of 13 residues. The germline V and J ends were trimmed by 5 bases and 7 bases, with 12 bases remaining between them. CDR3 region: CASGPDRSNEQFF. CDR3 DNA: TGTGCTAGTGGTCCGGACAGAAGTAATGAGCAGTTCTTC.

CDR3 sequence reads: CASTPTGFMGNQPQHF. The CDR3 nucleotides are TGTGCCAGCACCCCCACGGGGTTTATGGGCAATCAGCCCCAGCATTTT. V gene TRBV28 combines with J gene TRBJ1-5; D call uncertain. Per the germline V gene, CDR1 is MDHEN and CDR2 is SYDVKM. The CDR3 loop spans 16 amino acids. Trimming left V 7 bases short and J 2 bases short, with 18 bases between.

The CDR3 region is CATSDNQGYGYTF. The CDR3 coding sequence is TGTGCCACCAGTGATAACCAGGGTTATGGCTACACCTTC. The chain is built from TRBV24-1 and TRBJ1-2; weak D call: TRBD1 (5 bases). V was shortened by 3 bases and J by 5 bases, with 9 bases between the two germline ends. CDR3 length: 13 residues. Germline V gene sequence: CDR1 KGHDR, CDR2 SFDVKD.

The V and J genes are TRBV9 and TRBJ2-5, with 9 bases lining up with TRBD1. Germline CDR1 reads SGDLS; CDR2 reads YYNGEE. The CDR3 has 17 amino acids. Trimming at V came to 0 bases and at J to 2 bases, leaving 8 bases not matched to a gene. The CDR3 loop reads CASSVATTGGKQETQYF. In DNA, the CDR3 is TGTGCCAGCAGCGTAGCTACAACAGGGGGCAAGCAAGAGACCCAGTACTTC.

This chain joins TRBV4-2 and TRBJ1-1; D gene uncertain. V lost 0 bases and J 7 bases, leaving 12 bases between the germline ends. The CDR3 sequence is 14 residues long. The germline gives CDR1 LGHNA, CDR2 YNFKEQ. The CDR3 region is CASSQDPTTDEAFF. CDR3 sequence (DNA): TGTGCCAGCAGCCAAGATCCGACAACAGATGAAGCTTTCTTT.

V is TRBV3-1 (or the pseudogene TRBV3-2) and J is TRBJ1-6, with a tentative D call TRBD1 (5 bases). This CDR3 is built from 17 residues. The V and J ends lost 1 base and 5 bases respectively, with 15 bases between them. Germline values: CDR1 LGHDT, CDR2 YNNKEL (reference sequence). CDR3 in DNA: TGTGCCAGCAGCCAAGGGGGGGGTCGTGCCAATAATTCACCCCTCCACTTT. It specifies CASSQGGGRANNSPLHF.

This rearrangement joins TRBV5-1 to TRBJ2-5; TRBD2 aligns across 7 bases. V shed 3 bases, J shed 1 base, and the junction held 9 bases outside the gene matches. This CDR3 is built from 16 residues. Germline lookup yields CDR1 SGHRS and CDR2 YFSETQ. CDR3 region: CASSSHQLASQETQYF. The CDR3 DNA is TGCGCCAGCAGCTCCCATCAACTAGCGTCCCAAGAGACCCAGTACTTC.

This clone was seen once. The chain has TRBV6-5 and TRBJ2-7, with 11 bases lining up with TRBD2. Germline CDR1 MNHEY, CDR2 SVGAGI. V shed 8 bases, J shed 3 bases, and the junction held 9 bases outside the gene matches. The CDR3 covers 15 residues. In DNA, the CDR3 is TGTGCCAGCGTTACCGGGACTAGCGGAAACTACGAGCAGTACTTC. It specifies CASVTGTSGNYEQYF.

V gene TRBV28 combines with J gene TRBJ2-1; 10 positions match TRBD2. The CDR3 is 14 amino acids. V lost 5 bases and J lost 9; bases outside the gene matches: 7. Germline CDR1 is MDHEN and CDR2 is SYDVKM. CDR3 region: CASSMVAGGSEQFF. Written as DNA, the CDR3 is TGTGCCAGCAGTATGGTAGCGGGAGGTTCTGAGCAGTTCTTC.

The rearrangement uses TRBV18 and TRBJ2-7; 10 bases are shared with TRBD1. The CDR3 is 16 residues long. Trimming cost V 3 bases and J 6 bases; bases outside gene matches: 11. CDR1 KGHSH and CDR2 LQKENI come from the germline V gene. The CDR3 DNA reads as TGTGCCAGCTCACCCAATCCGGGACAGGGGTTTTCCGAGCAGTACTTC. Its translation: CASSPNPGQGFSEQYF.

The gene calls are TRBV30 and TRBJ2-7; no firm D call. Germline V gives CDR1 GTSNPN, CDR2 SVGIG (reference sequence). V gave up 8 bases and J gave up 6 bases, with 14 bases separating them. CDR3 size: 11 residues. The CDR3 region has the DNA TGTGCCATCCTTCTGGGCGTCGAGCAGTACTTC. This encodes CAILLGVEQYF.

The CDR3 coding sequence is TGCAGCGTTGCTACGGGGAGGTCCTACGAGCAGTACTTC. It specifies CSVATGRSYEQYF. The chain has TRBV29-1 and TRBJ2-7, with D perhaps matching TRBD2 (6 bases). Trimming cost V 4 bases and J 1 base, with 11 bases left between them. Per germline, CDR1 SQVTM and CDR2 ANQGSEA. The CDR3 is made up of 13 amino acids.

The chain recombines TRBV30 with TRBJ1-6, with D hard to call. Germline CDR1 GTSNPN, CDR2 SVGIG (reference sequence). The CDR3 is made up of 14 amino acids. The V end was cut by 5 bases, the J end by 0 bases, with 8 bases between. The CDR3 spells CAWSGGSYNSPLHF. The DNA for the CDR3 is TGTGCCTGGTCTGGAGGCTCCTATAATTCACCCCTCCACTTT.

The rearrangement joins TRBV7-9 to TRBJ1-2; D is unresolved. The CDR3 contains 15 residues. Trimming removed 5 bases at V and 3 bases at J, with 16 bases between. Looked up from germline, CDR1 is SEHNR and CDR2 is FQNEAQ (reference sequence). CDR3 residues: CASSPPGRGDYGYTF. For the CDR3, the DNA is TGTGCCAGCAGCCCCCCCGGACGGGGAGACTATGGCTACACCTTC.